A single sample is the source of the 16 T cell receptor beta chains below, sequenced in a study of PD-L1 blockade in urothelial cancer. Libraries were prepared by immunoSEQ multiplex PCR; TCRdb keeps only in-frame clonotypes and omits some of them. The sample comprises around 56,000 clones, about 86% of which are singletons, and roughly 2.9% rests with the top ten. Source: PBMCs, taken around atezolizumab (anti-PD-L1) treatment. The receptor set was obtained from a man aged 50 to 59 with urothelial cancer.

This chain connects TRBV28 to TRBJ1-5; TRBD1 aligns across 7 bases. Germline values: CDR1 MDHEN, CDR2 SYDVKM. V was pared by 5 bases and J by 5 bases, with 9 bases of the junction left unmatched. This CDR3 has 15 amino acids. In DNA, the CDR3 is TGTGCCAGCAGTCTCTCGACAGGGTGGGATCAGCCCCAGCATTTT. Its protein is CASSLSTGWDQPQHF.

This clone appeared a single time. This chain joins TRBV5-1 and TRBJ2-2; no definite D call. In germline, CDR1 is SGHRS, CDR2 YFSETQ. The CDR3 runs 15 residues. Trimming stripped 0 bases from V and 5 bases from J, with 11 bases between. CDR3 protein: CASSLAGGETGELFF. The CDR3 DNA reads TGCGCCAGCAGCTTGGCCGGCGGTGAAACCGGGGAGCTGTTTTTT.

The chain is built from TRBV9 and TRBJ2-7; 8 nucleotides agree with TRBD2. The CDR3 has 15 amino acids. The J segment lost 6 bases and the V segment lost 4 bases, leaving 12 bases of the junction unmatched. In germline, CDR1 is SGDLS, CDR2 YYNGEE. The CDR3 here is CASSPMGRGAAEQYF. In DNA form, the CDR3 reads TGTGCCAGCAGCCCCATGGGGCGGGGGGCGGCCGAGCAGTACTTC.

For the CDR3, the DNA is TGTGCCAGTAGTATAGGGGTAGCGGGAGTAACAGATACGCAGTATTTT. This encodes CASSIGVAGVTDTQYF. The chain uses TRBV19 and TRBJ2-3; 9 positions match TRBD2. Germline V lookup: CDR1 LNHDA, CDR2 SQIVND (reference sequence). Trimming took 1 base from V and 3 from J; bases not matched to a gene: 5. The CDR3 contains 16 residues.

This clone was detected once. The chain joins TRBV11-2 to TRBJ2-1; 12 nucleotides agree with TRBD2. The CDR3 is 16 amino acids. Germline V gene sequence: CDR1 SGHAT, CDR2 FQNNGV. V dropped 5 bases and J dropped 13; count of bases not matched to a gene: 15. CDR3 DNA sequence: TGTGCCAGCAGCCTATGGACTAGCGGGACCTTCCTGCGCCAGTTCTTC. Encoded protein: CASSLWTSGTFLRQFF.

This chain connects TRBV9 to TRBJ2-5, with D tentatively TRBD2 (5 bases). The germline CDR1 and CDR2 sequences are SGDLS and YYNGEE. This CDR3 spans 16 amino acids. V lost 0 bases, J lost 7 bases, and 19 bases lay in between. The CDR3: CASSVGSGVGLGTQYF. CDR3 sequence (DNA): TGTGCCAGCAGCGTAGGGAGCGGTGTGGGCCTGGGGACCCAGTACTTC.

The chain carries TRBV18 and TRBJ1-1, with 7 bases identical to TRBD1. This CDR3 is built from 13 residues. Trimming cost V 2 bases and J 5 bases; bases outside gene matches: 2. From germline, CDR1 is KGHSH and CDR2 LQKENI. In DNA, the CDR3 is TGTGCCAGCTCACCAGGACAGGTGACTGAAGCTTTCTTT. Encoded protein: CASSPGQVTEAFF.

The CDR3 reads CASTPDWGAYNSPLHF. As DNA, the CDR3 is TGTGCCAGTACCCCTGATTGGGGCGCCTATAATTCACCCCTCCACTTT. The chain links TRBV19 to TRBJ1-6; D might be TRBD1 (5 bases). Germline V gives CDR1 LNHDA, CDR2 SQIVND (reference sequence). Trimming left V 7 bases short and J 2 bases short, with 15 bases between. This CDR3 is 16 amino acids long.

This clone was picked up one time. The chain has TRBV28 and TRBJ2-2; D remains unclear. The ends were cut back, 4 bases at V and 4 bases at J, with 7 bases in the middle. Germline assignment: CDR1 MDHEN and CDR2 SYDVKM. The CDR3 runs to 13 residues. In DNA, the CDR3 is TGTGCCAGCAGTTCGGTCCTCACCGGGGAGCTGTTTTTT. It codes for CASSSVLTGELFF.

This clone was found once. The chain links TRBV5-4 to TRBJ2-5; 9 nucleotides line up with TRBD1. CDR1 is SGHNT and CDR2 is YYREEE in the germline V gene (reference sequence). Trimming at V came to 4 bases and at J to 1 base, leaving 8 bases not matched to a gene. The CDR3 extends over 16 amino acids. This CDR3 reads CASSPGRDRVQETQYF. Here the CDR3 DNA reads TGTGCCAGCAGCCCCGGGCGGGACAGGGTCCAAGAGACCCAGTACTTC.

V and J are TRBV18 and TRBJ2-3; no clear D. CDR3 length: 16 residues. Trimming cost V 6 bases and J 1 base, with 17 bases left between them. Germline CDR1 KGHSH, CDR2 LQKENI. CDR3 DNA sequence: TGTGCCAGCTCCCGAGTCCTTGTTGCGGGCACAGATACGCAGTATTTT. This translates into CASSRVLVAGTDTQYF.

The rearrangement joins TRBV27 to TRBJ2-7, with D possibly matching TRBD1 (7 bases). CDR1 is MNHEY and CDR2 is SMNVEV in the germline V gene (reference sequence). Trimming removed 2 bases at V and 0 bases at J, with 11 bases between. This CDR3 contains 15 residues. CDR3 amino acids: CASSLGGTDSYEQYF. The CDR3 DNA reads TGTGCCAGCAGTTTAGGAGGGACAGACTCCTACGAGCAGTACTTC.

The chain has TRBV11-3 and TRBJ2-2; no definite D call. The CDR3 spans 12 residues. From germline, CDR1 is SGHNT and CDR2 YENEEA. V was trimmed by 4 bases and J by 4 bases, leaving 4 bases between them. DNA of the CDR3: TGTGCCAGCAGCTACGGCACCGGGGAGCTGTTTTTT. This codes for CASSYGTGELFF.

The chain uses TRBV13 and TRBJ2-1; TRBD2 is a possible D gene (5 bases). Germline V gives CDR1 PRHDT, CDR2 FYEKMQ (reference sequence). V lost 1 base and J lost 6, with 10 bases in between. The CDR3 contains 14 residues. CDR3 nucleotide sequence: TGTGCCAGCAGCTTAGCGAGCGGAAGCAATGAGCAGTTCTTC. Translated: CASSLASGSNEQFF.

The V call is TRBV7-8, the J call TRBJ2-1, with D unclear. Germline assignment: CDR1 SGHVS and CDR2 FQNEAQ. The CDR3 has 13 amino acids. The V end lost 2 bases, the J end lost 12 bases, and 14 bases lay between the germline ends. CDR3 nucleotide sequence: TGTGCCAGCAGCTTACCGTCGCGAGATTGGCAGTTCTTC. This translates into CASSLPSRDWQFF.

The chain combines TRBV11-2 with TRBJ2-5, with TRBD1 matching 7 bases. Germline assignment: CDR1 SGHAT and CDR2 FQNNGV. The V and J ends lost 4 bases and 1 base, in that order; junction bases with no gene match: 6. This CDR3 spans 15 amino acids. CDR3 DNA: TGTGCCAGCAGCTCGACAGGGTCCACCCAAGAGACCCAGTACTTC. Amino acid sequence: CASSSTGSTQETQYF.